Each of the 2 T cell receptor beta chains below was sequenced from the same sample in a study of T cells in localized non-small cell lung cancer. The repertoire was sequenced with immunoSEQ multiplex PCR; TCRdb's copy has only in-frame clones and lacks some. Of about 20,000 clones in the sample, over 80% were seen once. The sequencing used PBMCs, collected before any cancer treatment. The receptors here all came from a man aged 35-69 years with stage II squamous cell lung carcinoma.

The CDR3 loop is CASSRGEEGTEAFF. The DNA for the CDR3 is TGTGCCAGCTCACGGGGCGAGGAGGGCACTGAAGCTTTCTTT. The V call is TRBV18, the J call TRBJ1-1, with a tentative D call TRBD1 (5 bases). Germline V gene data show CDR1 as KGHSH and CDR2 as LQKENI. The CDR3 spans 14 residues. V gave up 4 bases and J gave up 4 bases, with 13 bases separating them. Drawing the rest from reference TRBV18 and TRBJ1-1, the complete variable domain is NAGVMQNPRHLVRRRGQEARLRCSPMKGHSHVYWYRQLPEEGLKFMVYLQKENIIDESGMPKERFSAEFPKEGPSILRIQQVVRGDSAAYFCASSRGEEGTEAFFGQGTRLTVV.

This rearrangement joins TRBV11-3 to TRBJ1-1; possible D gene TRBD1, 5 bases. Trimming stripped 5 bases from V and 6 bases from J, with 16 bases between. Germline CDR1 and CDR2: SGHNT and YENEEA. The CDR3 is 14 amino acids. In nucleotides, the CDR3 is TGTGCCAGCAGCCAGCCGCAGGGAGTCGCTGAAGCTTTCTTT. Translating it yields CASSQPQGVAEAFF.